These 29 T cell receptor beta chains originate from one sample sequenced in a study of blood T cell repertoires in COVID-19. Sequenced by immunoSEQ multiplex PCR; TCRdb stores in-frame clones only, minus some. The sample contains 65,000 or so clones, roughly 88% of which appear only once. Sequencing used peripheral blood. The receptor set was obtained from a young man with COVID-19, enrolled during active disease.

The V and J genes are TRBV28 and TRBJ1-2; tentative D call: TRBD1 (6 bases). Germline CDR1 and CDR2: MDHEN and SYDVKM. The CDR3 contains 14 residues. V shed 2 bases and J shed 3 bases, with 10 bases lying between them. The CDR3, as DNA: TGTGCCAGCAGTTTACAGGGGATGGACTATGGCTACACCTTC. Its translation: CASSLQGMDYGYTF.

The chain joins TRBV29-1 to TRBJ1-2, with D possibly being TRBD1 (6 bases). V lost 6 bases to trimming and J lost 5 bases, with 16 bases between them. The CDR3 runs 13 residues. Per germline, CDR1 SQVTM and CDR2 ANQGSEA. CDR3 sequence (DNA): TGCAGCGTAGAGTCGGGGGGCCGGTATGGCTACACCTTC. Amino acid sequence: CSVESGGRYGYTF.

This clone has just one count. The chain is built from TRBV28 and TRBJ1-1; 7 nucleotides line up with TRBD1. Trimming at V came to 7 bases and at J to 1 base, leaving 9 bases not matched to a gene. Germline CDR1 is MDHEN and CDR2 is SYDVKM. CDR3 length: 15 amino acids. The CDR3, as DNA: TGTGCCAGCACCCCTCCCGGGACAGCGAACACTGAAGCTTTCTTT. Amino acids: CASTPPGTANTEAFF.

The chain uses TRBV2 and TRBJ2-1, with 9 bases lining up with TRBD1. The germline CDR1 and CDR2 sequences are SNHLY and FYNNEI. The V segment lost 4 bases and the J segment 8 bases; nucleotides outside the gene matches: 12. The CDR3 covers 16 residues. CDR3 coding DNA: TGTGCCAGCAGTGCCCCGGGACAGGGAGGTGGGTATGAGCAGTTCTTC. This gives the protein CASSAPGQGGGYEQFF.

The chain combines TRBV9 with TRBJ1-6; maybe TRBD1 (6 bases). Germline V lookup: CDR1 SGDLS, CDR2 YYNGEE. V was pared by 3 bases and J by 2 bases, with 12 bases between. The CDR3 has 16 amino acids. CDR3 residues: CASSGSGGAYNSPLHF. The CDR3 DNA reads as TGTGCCAGCAGCGGTTCGGGGGGCGCCTATAATTCACCCCTCCACTTT.

The chain is built from TRBV5-4 and TRBJ2-3, with TRBD1 matching over 7 bases. Germline lookup yields CDR1 SGHNT and CDR2 YYREEE (reference sequence). The CDR3 sequence is 14 residues long. V was clipped by 6 bases and J by 3 bases; unmatched bases: 7. CDR3 nucleotides: TGTGCCAGCAACCGAGGGGGCGCGACAGATACGCAGTATTTT. Translated: CASNRGGATDTQYF.

The chain is built from TRBV10-2 and TRBJ1-5; D might be TRBD1 (6 bases). Germline V lookup: CDR1 WSHSY, CDR2 SAAADI. CDR3 length: 14 residues. V was cut by 4 bases and J by 7 bases, with 14 bases left in between. The CDR3 here is CASSVVQGLQPQHF. CDR3 nucleotides: TGCGCCAGCAGTGTGGTCCAGGGGTTGCAGCCCCAGCATTTT.

The chain's CDR3 is CAWSGGGQLYNSPLHF. The CDR3 DNA is TGTGCCTGGAGTGGGGGGGGGCAGCTCTATAATTCACCCCTCCACTTT. The chain employs TRBV30 and TRBJ1-6, with D maybe TRBD1 (6 bases). Germline V lookup: CDR1 GTSNPN, CDR2 SVGIG (reference sequence). This CDR3 has 16 amino acids. Trimming cost V 1 base and J 3 bases, with 13 bases left between them.

The chain carries TRBV27 and TRBJ1-6; D not certain. This CDR3 has 15 residues. Trimming left V 7 bases short and J 7 bases short, with 17 bases between. The germline V gene has CDR1 MNHEY and CDR2 SMNVEV (reference sequence). The CDR3: CASNPGGGWNSPLHF. Written as DNA, the CDR3 is TGTGCCAGCAACCCCGGAGGAGGGTGGAATTCACCCCTCCACTTT.

This clone came up a few times. The chain joins TRBV4-2 to TRBJ2-7; 9 nucleotides match TRBD1. The germline CDR1 and CDR2 sequences are LGHNA and YNFKEQ. CDR3 length: 15 residues. V shed 4 bases, J shed 0 bases, and the junction held 4 bases outside the gene matches. CDR3 bases: TGTGCCAGCAGCCCCGGGACAGGGCTCTCCTACGAGCAGTACTTC. It encodes CASSPGTGLSYEQYF.

The chain employs TRBV19 and TRBJ2-2; D is perhaps TRBD2 (6 bases). This CDR3 contains 16 residues. Trimming removed 2 bases from V and 1 base from J, with 11 bases in between. CDR1 is LNHDA and CDR2 is SQIVND in the germline V gene (reference sequence). The chain's CDR3 is CASSIRGGRNTGELFF. CDR3 sequence (DNA): TGTGCCAGTAGTATACGTGGGGGGAGGAACACCGGGGAGCTGTTTTTT.

The chain combines TRBV2 with TRBJ1-2; D possibly corresponds to TRBD1 (6 bases). The CDR3 contains 13 residues. Deletions cut 7 bases from V and 6 bases from J, with 15 bases between. CDR1 is SNHLY, CDR2 FYNNEI, per germline. The CDR3 protein is CASNTGSRDGYTF. For the CDR3, the DNA is TGTGCCAGCAATACAGGGTCGCGGGATGGCTACACCTTC.

The V call is TRBV7-9, the J call TRBJ1-1; 7 positions agree with TRBD1. The length of the CDR3 is 12 residues. The germline CDR1 and CDR2 sequences are SEHNR and FQNEAQ (reference sequence). The J segment lost 6 bases and the V segment lost 5 bases, leaving 3 bases of the junction unmatched. CDR3 sequence (DNA): TGTGCCAGCAGCAGTACAGGGGCTGAAGCTTTCTTT. It is translated as CASSSTGAEAFF.

This clone appeared a few times. J is TRBJ2-7 and V is TRBV6-1, with D perhaps matching TRBD2 (5 bases). This CDR3 has 15 residues. V was pared by 1 base and J by 0 bases, with 10 bases between. In germline, CDR1 is MNHNS, CDR2 SASEGT. This chain's CDR3 is CASSEEGTSSYEQYF. Written as DNA, the CDR3 is TGTGCCAGCAGTGAAGAAGGAACTAGCTCCTACGAGCAGTACTTC.

The V and J genes are TRBV5-6 and TRBJ1-5; D not certain. Germline V gene sequence: CDR1 SGHDT, CDR2 YYEEEE. The CDR3 length is 15 residues. V lost 1 base to trimming and J lost 3 bases, with 11 bases between them. CDR3 coding DNA: TGTGCCAGCAGCTTGAGTCCACAGCCCAATCAGCCCCAGCATTTT. Residues: CASSLSPQPNQPQHF.

The V and J genes are TRBV5-1 and TRBJ1-3; D is perhaps TRBD1 (6 bases). The germline V and J ends were trimmed by 4 bases and 1 base, with 18 bases remaining between them. Germline assignment: CDR1 SGHRS and CDR2 YFSETQ. The CDR3 contains 17 residues. The chain's CDR3 is CASSVQGNYRSGNTIYF. CDR3 coding DNA: TGCGCCAGCAGCGTACAGGGAAATTACCGATCTGGAAACACCATATATTTT.

V usage is TRBV6-5 and J usage is TRBJ2-7, with TRBD1 identical over 8 bases. With V trimmed by 4 bases and J by 1 base, 9 bases remained unmatched. This CDR3 has 16 residues. Germline V gene data show CDR1 as MNHEY and CDR2 as SVGAGI. The CDR3 bases are TGTGCCAGCAGTTCGGACCGGGACAGGCGGTCCTACGAGCAGTACTTC. It codes for CASSSDRDRRSYEQYF.

This clone appeared a single time. The chain links TRBV5-8 to TRBJ2-7, with TRBD2 matching 7 bases. Per the germline V gene, CDR1 is SGHTS and CDR2 is YDEGEE. V trimming: 4 bases; J trimming: 7 bases; junction bases outside the gene matches: 8. The CDR3 consists of 13 residues. The CDR3 reads CASSLWEGREQYF. In nucleotides, the CDR3 is TGTGCCAGCAGCCTCTGGGAGGGGCGTGAGCAGTACTTC.

The rearrangement joins TRBV6-5 to TRBJ2-7, with 8 bases that match TRBD2. The CDR3 runs 15 residues. Germline trimming cut 7 bases from V and 2 bases from J; bases unmatched to any gene: 10. Germline V gene lookup returns CDR1 MNHEY and CDR2 SVGAGI. CDR3: CASTSSGPGTYEQYF. In nucleotides, the CDR3 is TGTGCCAGCACCTCTAGCGGGCCCGGGACCTACGAGCAGTACTTC.

This chain joins TRBV30 and TRBJ1-2; no clear D. The CDR3 is made up of 12 amino acids. Germline assignment: CDR1 GTSNPN and CDR2 SVGIG (reference sequence). V was clipped by 5 bases and J by 8 bases, with 15 bases between them. The chain's CDR3 is CAWAPVPWGYTF. The CDR3 DNA is TGTGCCTGGGCCCCGGTGCCTTGGGGCTACACCTTC.

This clone was observed once. This chain joins TRBV28 and TRBJ1-6; D unresolved. V was cut by 4 bases and J by 8 bases, with 6 bases left in between. This CDR3 region has 12 residues. Per germline, CDR1 MDHEN and CDR2 SYDVKM. In DNA, the CDR3 is TGTGCCAGCAGTTCTGGGCATTCACCCCTCCACTTT. Translation gives CASSSGHSPLHF.

The V gene is TRBV4-1, the J gene TRBJ1-1; D perhaps matches TRBD1 (6 bases). V was clipped by 6 bases and J by 7 bases, with 15 bases between them. The germline gives CDR1 MGHRA, CDR2 YSYEKL. The CDR3 is 13 amino acids. The CDR3 protein is CASRLNGGSEAFF. The CDR3, as DNA: TGCGCCAGCAGATTAAATGGGGGCAGTGAAGCTTTCTTT.

In this sample, this clone turned up a few times. The rearrangement joins TRBV7-9 to TRBJ2-7; 11 bases fit TRBD1. The CDR3 is made up of 12 amino acids. The ends lost 4 bases at V and 11 bases at J; junction bases unmatched: 4. The germline V gene encodes CDR1 SEHNR and CDR2 FQNEAQ (reference sequence). CDR3: CASSSDRGRKYF. The CDR3 nucleotides are TGTGCCAGCAGCTCGGACAGGGGGCGAAAGTACTTC.

The chain joins TRBV30 to TRBJ2-2, with TRBD2 matching 8 bases. Unmatched junction bases numbered 4, after V lost 0 bases and J lost 4 bases. CDR1 is GTSNPN and CDR2 is SVGIG in the germline V gene (reference sequence). The CDR3 is 15 amino acids. Here the CDR3 reads CAWSVLREATGELFF. CDR3 bases: TGTGCCTGGAGTGTACTGCGGGAGGCCACCGGGGAGCTGTTTTTT.

This chain connects TRBV7-2 to TRBJ1-5; maybe TRBD1 (6 bases). In germline, CDR1 is SGHTA, CDR2 FQGNSA. Trimming took 4 bases from V and 5 from J, leaving 6 bases between them. CDR3 size: 12 residues. CDR3 amino acids: CASSWTDQPQHF. The CDR3 DNA sequence: TGTGCCAGCAGCTGGACAGATCAGCCCCAGCATTTT.

The chain has TRBV7-8 and TRBJ2-1, with D possibly matching TRBD2 (6 bases). The CDR3 is 17 amino acids. Trimming cost V 4 bases and J 8 bases, with 24 bases left between them. CDR1 and CDR2 from the germline V gene are SGHVS and FQNEAQ. The CDR3 here is CASSSLSGAGMMDEQFF. The CDR3, as DNA: TGTGCCAGCAGCTCCCTTAGTGGCGCGGGAATGATGGATGAGCAGTTCTTC.

By proportion, this clone is large (0.1 to 1%). This rearrangement joins TRBV6-6 to TRBJ1-3; D remains unclear. Germline assignment: CDR1 MNHNY and CDR2 SVGAGI (reference sequence). Trimming removed 5 bases from V and 0 bases from J, with 5 bases in between. The CDR3 totals 13 residues. The CDR3 sequence is CASSPLSGNTIYF. CDR3 DNA sequence: TGTGCCAGCAGTCCTCTCTCTGGAAACACCATATATTTT.

The chain employs TRBV2 and TRBJ2-1, with D hard to call. The germline gives CDR1 SNHLY, CDR2 FYNNEI. V was cut by 6 bases and J by 5 bases, with 8 bases left in between. The CDR3 loop spans 12 amino acids. Here the CDR3 reads CASSRLDNEQFF. Here the CDR3 DNA reads TGTGCCAGCAGCAGACTTGACAATGAGCAGTTCTTC.

The CDR3: CASSSLAGGSTDTQYF. The CDR3 DNA sequence: TGTGCCAGCAGTTCACTAGCGGGAGGGAGCACAGATACGCAGTATTTT. The V call is TRBV6-2 or TRBV6-3, the J call TRBJ2-3, with TRBD2 matching 13 bases. Trimming at V came to 4 bases and at J to 0 bases, leaving 1 base not matched to a gene. Per germline, CDR1 MNHEY and CDR2 SVGEGT. CDR3 length: 16 amino acids.